The sequence of this T cell receptor beta chain was determined in a study of OX40 agonist ivuxolimab in advanced cancers. The CDR3 extends over 15 amino acids. Germline V gene sequence: CDR1 KGHSH, CDR2 LQKENI. Using immunoSEQ multiplex PCR, the repertoire was profiled, and TCRdb retains in-frame clones only, with some absent. The data contain approximately 92,000 clones, approximately 80% of them singletons. The input for sequencing was CD4+ or CD8+ T cells sorted from blood, taken in a trial of the OX40 agonist ivuxolimab. The gene calls are TRBV18 and TRBJ2-5; a possible D gene is TRBD1 (6 bases). The DNA end favors TRBJ2-7, so the J call may be wrong. The sequence came from an adult with an advanced solid tumor such as melanoma, head and neck, liver or kidney cancer. CDR3 DNA sequence: TGTGCCAGCTCATCTTATACAGGGTCCGCTAGCGAGCAGTACTTC. As protein: CASSSYTGSASEQYF.